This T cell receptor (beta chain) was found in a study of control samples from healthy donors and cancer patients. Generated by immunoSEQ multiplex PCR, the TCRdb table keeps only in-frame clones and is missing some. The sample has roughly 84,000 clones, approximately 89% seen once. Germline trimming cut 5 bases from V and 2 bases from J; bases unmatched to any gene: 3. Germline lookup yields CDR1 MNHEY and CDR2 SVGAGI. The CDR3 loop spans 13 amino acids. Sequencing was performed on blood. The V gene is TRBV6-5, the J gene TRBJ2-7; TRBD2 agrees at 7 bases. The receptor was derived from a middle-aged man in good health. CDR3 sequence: CASSRLAAYEQYF. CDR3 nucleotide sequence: TGTGCCAGCAGTAGACTAGCAGCCTACGAGCAGTACTTC.